These 4 T cell receptor beta chains were all obtained from the same sample, sequenced in a study of blood T cell repertoires in COVID-19. Using immunoSEQ multiplex PCR, the repertoire was profiled, and TCRdb retains in-frame clones only, with some absent. Of approximately 200,000 clones listed, approximately 88% are singletons. The sequenced sample was PBMCs or T cells enriched from blood (not recorded which). The receptor set was obtained from a woman in her 30s who had been exposed to COVID-19.

The chain employs TRBV5-1 and TRBJ1-4, with no clear D. CDR3 size: 14 residues. In germline, CDR1 is SGHRS, CDR2 YFSETQ. Trimming cost V 0 bases and J 6 bases, with 9 bases left between them. The DNA for the CDR3 is TGCGCCAGCAGCTTGGTGGGGAGTGATGAAAAACTGTTTTTT. It codes for CASSLVGSDEKLFF.

The chain recombines TRBV2 with TRBJ2-5, with D hard to call. Germline loops: CDR1 SNHLY, CDR2 FYNNEI. The CDR3 is 11 residues long. Trimming took off 7 bases at V and 5 bases at J, with 8 bases between the two ends. The CDR3 DNA follows: TGTGCCAGCAACCCGAGGGAGACCCAGTACTTC. As protein: CASNPRETQYF.

This chain uses TRBV2 with TRBJ2-1; 7 nucleotides match TRBD1. This CDR3 is built from 14 residues. V lost 4 bases, J lost 1 base, and 1 base stayed unmatched. CDR1 is SNHLY and CDR2 is FYNNEI in the germline V gene. CDR3 region: CASSVQGSYNEQFF. In DNA, the CDR3 is TGTGCCAGCAGTGTACAGGGGTCCTACAATGAGCAGTTCTTC.

This clone was seen a single time. J is TRBJ2-1 and V is TRBV7-9; 11 bases align to TRBD2. V lost 5 bases, J lost 8 bases, and 11 bases stayed unmatched. The CDR3 contains 16 residues. Germline V gene sequence: CDR1 SEHNR, CDR2 FQNEAQ (reference sequence). CDR3 nucleotide sequence: TGTGCCAGCAGCGCCCGACTTAGCGGGAGGGCCTATGAGCAGTTCTTC. Amino acids: CASSARLSGRAYEQFF.